Reported below is one T cell receptor beta chain. TCRdb's copy holds only in-frame clones and misses some; the assay was immunoSEQ multiplex PCR. Of 300,000 to 450,000 clones listed, around 87% were seen once; the top ten hold approximately 1.2%. Cohort assignment relied on participant-reported clinical history. Symptom resolution, clearance, or two negative PCRs marked the recovered donors of Cohort 3. This sample stems from a study of blood T cell repertoires in COVID-19. Germline CDR1 and CDR2: GTSNPN and SVGIG (reference sequence). Trimming took 2 bases from V and 2 from J, leaving 8 bases between them. CDR3 length equals 13 residues.

J is TRBJ2-3 and V is TRBV30; a possible D gene is TRBD1 (6 bases). The clonotype originates from a man aged 25 to 40 who had recovered from COVID-19. The sequenced material came from PBMCs or T cells enriched from blood (not recorded which). CDR3 coding DNA: TGTGCCTGGAGTCAGGGGTCCACAGATACGCAGTATTTT. Its protein is CAWSQGSTDTQYF.